The 8 T cell receptor beta chains in this list originate from one sample, sequenced in a study of shared clonotypes between healthy human individuals. TCRdb keeps only in-frame clones here, not all; method: immunoSEQ multiplex PCR. Among some 2,500,000 clones listed, about 90% were seen once. Sequencing input: naive CD4+ T cells from PBMCs. The subset is: CD45RA+ positively selected. These TCRs come from a man between 18 and 35 years old in good health. Some clones in this sample may be carry-over from other donors' samples.

The J gene is TRBJ1-3, the V gene TRBV28, with no clear D. The length of the CDR3 is 14 residues. Germline-derived CDR1 and CDR2 are MDHEN and SYDVKM. V was shortened by 6 bases and J by 3 bases, with 12 bases between the two germline ends. The CDR3 here is CASSFRTVGNTIYF. Written as DNA, the CDR3 is TGTGCCAGCAGCTTCAGGACGGTTGGAAACACCATATATTTT.

The genes are TRBV5-1 and TRBJ2-3; 11 positions match TRBD2. Trimming took 0 bases from V and 0 from J; bases not matched to a gene: 9. Germline CDR1 and CDR2: SGHRS and YFSETQ. This CDR3 is built from 19 residues. CDR3 in DNA: TGCGCCAGCAGCTTGGCTACCACTAGCGGGGGTGCTAGCACAGATACGCAGTATTTT. Translated, it gives CASSLATTSGGASTDTQYF.

The chain recombines TRBV6-6 with TRBJ2-3, with 8 bases fitting TRBD1. J lost 2 bases, V lost 5 bases, and 6 bases had no gene match. In germline, CDR1 is MNHNY, CDR2 SVGAGI (reference sequence). The CDR3 loop spans 15 amino acids. CDR3 sequence: CASSTQGVLTDTQYF. CDR3 nucleotide sequence: TGTGCCAGCAGTACACAGGGGGTTCTCACAGATACGCAGTATTTT.

This clone showed up just once. This chain uses TRBV5-1 with TRBJ2-3, with 10 bases aligning to TRBD1. J lost 1 base, V lost 4 bases, and 6 bases had no gene match. Germline CDR1 and CDR2: SGHRS and YFSETQ. The CDR3 spans 16 residues. The CDR3 is CASSPRTGGGTDTQYF. The DNA of the CDR3 is TGCGCCAGCAGCCCCCGGACAGGGGGAGGCACAGATACGCAGTATTTT.

The chain links TRBV10-3 to TRBJ1-5; D call uncertain. Deletions cut 6 bases from V and 4 bases from J, with 10 bases between. Germline assignment: CDR1 ENHRY and CDR2 SYGVKD. The CDR3 is made up of 13 amino acids. The CDR3 spells CAISWERNQPQHF. CDR3 nucleotides: TGTGCCATCAGCTGGGAACGGAATCAGCCCCAGCATTTT.

The CDR3 is CASSPRGAIRYEQYF. CDR3 nucleotides: TGTGCCAGCAGTCCTCGTGGGGCGATACGCTACGAGCAGTACTTC. V gene TRBV6-5 combines with J gene TRBJ2-7, with D tentatively TRBD1 (5 bases). The CDR3 runs to 15 residues. The germline V gene encodes CDR1 MNHEY and CDR2 SVGAGI. Trimming removed 5 bases from V and 3 bases from J, with 17 bases in between.

This clone was seen a few times. Other DNA sequences in the same sample also yield this CDR3. The genes are TRBV7-2 and TRBJ1-1; D is ambiguous. V lost 1 base to trimming and J lost 5 bases, with 2 bases between them. CDR3 length equals 11 residues. CDR1 and CDR2 from the germline V gene are SGHTA and FQGNSA. The CDR3 nucleotides are TGTGCCAGCAGCTTAGGGACTGAAGCTTTCTTT. Protein: CASSLGTEAFF.

The chain has TRBV5-4 and TRBJ2-2; maybe TRBD2 (5 bases). This CDR3 is 17 amino acids long. From germline, CDR1 is SGHNT and CDR2 YYREEE (reference sequence). The V end was cut by 0 bases, the J end by 6 bases, with 18 bases between. This chain's CDR3 is CASSLGGPGFNPGELFF. CDR3 DNA: TGTGCCAGCAGCTTGGGAGGGCCGGGGTTCAATCCCGGGGAGCTGTTTTTT. Full variable domain (outside the CDR3, taken from reference TRBV5-4 and TRBJ2-2): ETGVTQSPTHLIKTRGQQVTLRCSSQSGHNTVSWYQQALGQGPQFIFQYYREEENGRGNFPPRFSGLQFPNYSSELNVNALELDDSALYLCASSLGGPGFNPGELFFGEGSRLTVL.